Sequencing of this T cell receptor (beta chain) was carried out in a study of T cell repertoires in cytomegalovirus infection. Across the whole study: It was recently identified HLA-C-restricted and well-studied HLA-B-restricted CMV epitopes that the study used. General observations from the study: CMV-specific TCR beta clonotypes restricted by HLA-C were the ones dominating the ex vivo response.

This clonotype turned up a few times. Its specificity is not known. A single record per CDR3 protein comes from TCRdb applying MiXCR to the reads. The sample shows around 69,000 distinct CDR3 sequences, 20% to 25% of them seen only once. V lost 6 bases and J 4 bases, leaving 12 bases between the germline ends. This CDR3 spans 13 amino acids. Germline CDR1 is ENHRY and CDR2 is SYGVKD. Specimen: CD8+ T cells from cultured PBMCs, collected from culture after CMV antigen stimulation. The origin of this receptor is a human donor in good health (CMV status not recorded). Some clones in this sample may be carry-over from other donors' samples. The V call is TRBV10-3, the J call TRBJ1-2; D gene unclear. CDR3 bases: TGTGCCATCAGAGAGGGATCGGGCTATGGCTACACCTTC. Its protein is CAIREGSGYGYTF.